This TCR beta chain was identified during a study of shared clonotypes between healthy human individuals. Assay used: immunoSEQ multiplex PCR; TCRdb lists only in-frame clones, some missing. The sample has about 690,000 clones, 80% to 95% seen once. Germline V gene data show CDR1 as SGHRS and CDR2 as YFSETQ. The V end was cut by 5 bases, the J end by 9 bases, with 15 bases between. CDR3 length: 13 amino acids. This receptor was obtained from a man in his late teens or twenties in good health. Some clones in this sample may be carry-over from other donors' samples. The chain recombines TRBV5-1 with TRBJ2-1, with D uncertain. The material sequenced was memory CD8+ T cells from PBMCs. The subset here: CD45RO+ cells pooled with CCR7-negative TemRA cells. The CDR3: CASRKESRVEQFF. CDR3 bases: TGCGCCAGCAGGAAGGAGTCTAGGGTTGAGCAGTTCTTC.